This T cell receptor (beta chain) appears in the sequencing data of a study of blood T cell dynamics during melanoma immunotherapy. Described time point: week 3, after first cycle of checkpoint inhibitor. Sampling occurred pretreatment (T0) and at week 3 (W3), after cycle one of checkpoint blockade. The repertoire was sequenced with immunoSEQ multiplex PCR; TCRdb's copy has only in-frame clones and lacks some. The sample holds some 13,000 clones, 86% seen once. The clonotype was recovered from a human donor with melanoma. This sample comprised blood, obtained from a patient treated with checkpoint blockade.

The CDR3 reads CASSLGMNTEAFF. CDR3 DNA sequence: TGTGCCAGCAGCTTAGGAATGAACACTGAAGCTTTCTTT. The J gene is TRBJ1-1, the V gene TRBV11-3, with D uncertain. Trimming left V 1 base short and J 0 bases short, with 3 bases between. This CDR3 spans 13 amino acids. Germline-derived CDR1 and CDR2 are SGHNT and YENEEA.